The 18 T cell receptor beta chains reported below all come from one sample, sequenced in a study of control samples from healthy donors and cancer patients. Method: immunoSEQ multiplex PCR; TCRdb's copy keeps in-frame clones and lacks some. The data hold over 85,000 clones, with just over 90% observed a single time. Input material: blood. The source of these receptors is a woman in her late teens or twenties in good health.

Only one count was recorded for this clone. V usage is TRBV7-2 and J usage is TRBJ2-6; 8 nucleotides match TRBD1. Trimming at V came to 6 bases and at J to 2 bases, leaving 6 bases not matched to a gene. There are 16 residues in the CDR3. Germline V gives CDR1 SGHTA, CDR2 FQGNSA. The CDR3 is CASRRDRHTGANVLTF. CDR3 DNA: TGTGCCAGCAGACGGGACAGGCATACTGGGGCCAACGTCCTGACTTTC.

This clone appeared a single time. The V gene is TRBV19, the J gene TRBJ2-7; 9 positions match TRBD1. The V gene end was trimmed by 5 bases and the J gene end by 3 bases; junction bases not matched to a gene: 5. Germline V gene data show CDR1 as LNHDA and CDR2 as SQIVND (reference sequence). The CDR3 loop spans 14 amino acids. DNA of the CDR3: TGTGCCAGTAGTCCTTCGACAGGGGGCTACGAGCAGTACTTC. It codes for CASSPSTGGYEQYF.

The rearrangement links TRBV5-8 to TRBJ2-5; tentative D call: TRBD2 (6 bases). The germline V gene has CDR1 SGHTS and CDR2 YDEGEE. Trimming left V 0 bases short and J 1 base short, with 13 bases between. The CDR3 has 16 residues. Written as DNA, the CDR3 is TGTGCCAGCAGCTTGGTGGGGTCTAGCGTCCAAGAGACCCAGTACTTC. This sequence encodes CASSLVGSSVQETQYF.

The chain recombines TRBV30 with TRBJ2-2; D is uncertain. The length of the CDR3 is 17 residues. Germline V lookup: CDR1 GTSNPN, CDR2 SVGIG (reference sequence). V was clipped by 0 bases and J by 5 bases, with 19 bases between them. CDR3 coding DNA: TGTGCCTGGAGTGTATATCCGGGCTTTTTAGGGACCGGGGAGCTGTTTTTT. Translated, it gives CAWSVYPGFLGTGELFF.

This clone was seen a few times. The rearrangement uses TRBV5-1 and TRBJ1-3, with 9 bases that match TRBD1. The CDR3 sequence is 14 residues long. The germline V gene has CDR1 SGHRS and CDR2 YFSETQ. V shed 3 bases and J 7 bases; nucleotides not matched to a gene: 5. CDR3 residues: CASSSGTGYNTIYF. Here the CDR3 DNA reads TGCGCCAGCAGCTCCGGGACAGGGTATAACACCATATATTTT.

The chain is built from TRBV4-1 and TRBJ1-1; maybe TRBD1 (5 bases). Germline CDR1 is MGHRA and CDR2 is YSYEKL. This CDR3 has 17 amino acids. V was shortened by 1 base and J by 2 bases, with 17 bases between the two germline ends. CDR3 DNA: TGCGCCAGCAGCCAAGTTTTTTGGGACCGTAAAAACACTGAAGCTTTCTTT. Protein: CASSQVFWDRKNTEAFF.

V usage is TRBV28 and J usage is TRBJ1-2; maybe TRBD1 (5 bases). The CDR3 has 14 residues. The V end lost 6 bases, the J end lost 3 bases, and 14 bases lay between the germline ends. Germline CDR1 is MDHEN and CDR2 is SYDVKM. This CDR3 reads CASSPSGGHYGYTF. Here the CDR3 DNA reads TGTGCCAGCAGCCCATCGGGGGGACACTATGGCTACACCTTC.

Only a few counts were recorded for this clone. The chain uses TRBV27 and TRBJ2-7; 7 bases fit TRBD1. Germline assignment: CDR1 MNHEY and CDR2 SMNVEV (reference sequence). CDR3 length equals 15 residues. V lost 5 bases to trimming and J lost 3 bases; unmatched junction nucleotides: 10. This CDR3 reads CASSPTRDRFYEQYF. The CDR3 DNA is TGTGCCAGCAGTCCCACCCGGGACAGATTCTACGAGCAGTACTTC.

The V and J genes are TRBV28 and TRBJ1-5; 7 bases are shared with TRBD1. The germline CDR1 and CDR2 sequences are MDHEN and SYDVKM. CDR3 length: 14 residues. Trimming at V came to 4 bases and at J to 6 bases, leaving 6 bases not matched to a gene. The DNA for the CDR3 is TGTGCCAGCAGTTACCAAGGGGGCGGTCAGCCCCAGCATTTT. Translating it yields CASSYQGGGQPQHF.

This clone was counted a few times. This chain joins TRBV27 and TRBJ1-2, with a tentative D call TRBD1 (5 bases). Germline-derived CDR1 and CDR2 are MNHEY and SMNVEV (reference sequence). With 7 bases removed from V and 4 bases from J, the gap between germline ends came to 13 bases. This CDR3 region has 13 residues. CDR3 sequence: CASKSGHSYGYTF. CDR3 nucleotides: TGTGCCAGCAAGTCCGGACACTCCTATGGCTACACCTTC.

V gene TRBV10-2 combines with J gene TRBJ1-1; D remains unclear. With 2 bases removed from V and 8 bases from J, the gap between germline ends came to 15 bases. The CDR3 sequence is 14 residues long. CDR1 is WSHSY and CDR2 is SAAADI in the germline V gene. The CDR3 region is CASSETDYDPEAFF. In nucleotides, the CDR3 is TGCGCCAGCAGTGAGACAGACTATGACCCAGAAGCTTTCTTT.

This chain uses TRBV18 with TRBJ2-2; unclear D gene. V dropped 6 bases and J dropped 2 bases, with 7 bases sitting between them. Germline V gives CDR1 KGHSH, CDR2 LQKENI. The CDR3 sequence is 13 residues long. The CDR3 region is CASSRTNTGELFF. DNA for the CDR3: TGTGCCAGCTCCCGCACCAACACCGGGGAGCTGTTTTTT.

The chain recombines TRBV27 with TRBJ2-3; 8 bases are shared with TRBD2. With 3 bases clipped from V and 1 base from J, the junction kept 3 bases outside the gene matches. The CDR3 totals 15 residues. Germline CDR1 is MNHEY and CDR2 is SMNVEV (reference sequence). CDR3: CASSLVRGGTDTQYF. The CDR3, as DNA: TGTGCCAGCAGTTTGGTGCGGGGGGGCACAGATACGCAGTATTTT.

J is TRBJ1-5 and V is TRBV21-1; the D call TRBD1 from the table was never checked on the DNA. TRBV21-1 is a known pseudogene. The CDR3 totals 16 residues. CDR3 sequence reads: CASSKPTATSNQPQHF. CDR3 nucleotide sequence: TGTGCCAGCAGCAAACCGACAGCTACTAGCAATCAGCCCCAGCATTTT.

The CDR3 reads CASSALAGADEQFF. CDR3 nucleotides: TGTGCCAGCAGTGCACTAGCGGGAGCCGATGAGCAGTTCTTC. The chain combines TRBV6-4 with TRBJ2-1, with 11 bases matching TRBD2. V dropped 4 bases and J dropped 8; count of bases not matched to a gene: 4. Germline V gene sequence: CDR1 MRHNA, CDR2 SNTAGT. This CDR3 region has 14 residues.

This chain joins TRBV24-1 and TRBJ1-1; D call uncertain. The CDR3 consists of 13 residues. V lost 5 bases and J 4 bases, leaving 10 bases between the germline ends. Germline V lookup: CDR1 KGHDR, CDR2 SFDVKD. CDR3 sequence: CATSAGLITEAFF. The CDR3 DNA sequence: TGTGCCACCAGTGCCGGACTGATCACTGAAGCTTTCTTT.

The rearrangement joins TRBV27 to TRBJ1-3; no clear D. The CDR3 has 11 residues. CDR1 MNHEY and CDR2 SMNVEV come from the germline V gene (reference sequence). Trimming took off 11 bases at V and 7 bases at J, with 12 bases between the two ends. DNA of the CDR3: TGTGCCTCAGCTTTGGGTAACACCATATATTTT. Encoded protein: CASALGNTIYF.

The chain couples TRBV24-1 to TRBJ2-1, with D perhaps TRBD1 (6 bases). V was shortened by 3 bases and J by 1 base, with 18 bases between the two germline ends. The CDR3 has 18 residues. Germline V gene lookup returns CDR1 KGHDR and CDR2 SFDVKD. The CDR3 protein is CATSDPTNRAGSYNEQFF. DNA for the CDR3: TGTGCCACCAGTGATCCCACCAACAGGGCTGGGTCCTACAATGAGCAGTTCTTC.